This entry is about one T cell receptor beta chain. The antigen is not known. The germline V gene has CDR1 SGHVS and CDR2 FQNEAQ. The V end was cut by 5 bases, the J end by 0 bases, with 13 bases between. The CDR3 runs to 15 residues. Sequencing targeted expressed TCRB transcripts, as all isolated RNA had been reverse transcribed. Profiled with immunoSEQ multiplex PCR; TCRdb holds only in-frame clones, not every one. The repertoire holds roughly 150,000 clones, 7.5% to 10% seen once, with 2.3% in the top ten. This sample is part of a study of beta chain features in type 1 diabetes. Study-wide background: The study found patients and healthy donors alike in age, gender and cell yields.

Study observations and caveats: A definitive answer on HLA type influencing TCRB rearrangement was not reached here.

The chain employs TRBV7-8 and TRBJ1-1; possible D gene TRBD1, 6 bases. Sequenced material: central memory CD4+ T cells from blood. This receptor was obtained from a woman aged 18-29 years in good health. The CDR3 DNA reads TGTGCCAGCAGCACACTACAGGGTTTGAACACTGAAGCTTTCTTT. As protein: CASSTLQGLNTEAFF.